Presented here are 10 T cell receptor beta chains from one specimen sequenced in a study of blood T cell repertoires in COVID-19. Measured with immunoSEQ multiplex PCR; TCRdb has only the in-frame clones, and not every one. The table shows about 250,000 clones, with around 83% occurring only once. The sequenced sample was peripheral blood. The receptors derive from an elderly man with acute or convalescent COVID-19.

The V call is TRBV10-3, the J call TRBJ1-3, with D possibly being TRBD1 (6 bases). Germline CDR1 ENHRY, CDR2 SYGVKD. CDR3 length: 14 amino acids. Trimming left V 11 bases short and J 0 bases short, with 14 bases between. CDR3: CASRDIASGNTIYF. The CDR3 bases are TGTGCCTCCCGGGACATCGCCTCTGGAAACACCATATATTTT.

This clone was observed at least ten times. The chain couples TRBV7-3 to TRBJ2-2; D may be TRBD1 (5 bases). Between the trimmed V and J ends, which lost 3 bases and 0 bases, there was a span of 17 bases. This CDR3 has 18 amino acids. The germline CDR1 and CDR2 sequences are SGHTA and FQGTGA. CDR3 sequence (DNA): TGTGCCAGCAGCTTCCCCGAAGGGGCAGGAACGAACACCGGGGAGCTGTTTTTT. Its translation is CASSFPEGAGTNTGELFF. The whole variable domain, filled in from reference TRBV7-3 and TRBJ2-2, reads GAGVSQTPSNKVTEKGKYVELRCDPISGHTALYWYRQSLGQGPEFLIYFQGTGAADDSGLPNDRFFAVRPEGSVSTLKIQRTERGDSAVYLCASSFPEGAGTNTGELFFGEGSRLTVL.

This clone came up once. The CDR3 spells CASSEVFRRVLRGETQYF. The CDR3, as DNA: TGTGCCAGCAGTGAAGTCTTCCGGAGGGTATTAAGAGGGGAGACCCAGTACTTC. The V call is TRBV6-1, the J call TRBJ2-5, with a possible D match to TRBD2 (6 bases). The V end lost 1 base, the J end lost 5 bases, and 23 bases lay between the germline ends. CDR1 is MNHNS, CDR2 SASEGT, per germline. The CDR3 consists of 18 residues.

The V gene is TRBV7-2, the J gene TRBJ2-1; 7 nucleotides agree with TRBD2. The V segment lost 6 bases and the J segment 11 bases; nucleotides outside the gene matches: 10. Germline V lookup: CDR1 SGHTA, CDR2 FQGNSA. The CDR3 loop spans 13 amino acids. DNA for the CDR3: TGTGCCAGCAGTCTGTCCGGGACTACCAAGCAGTTCTTC. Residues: CASSLSGTTKQFF.

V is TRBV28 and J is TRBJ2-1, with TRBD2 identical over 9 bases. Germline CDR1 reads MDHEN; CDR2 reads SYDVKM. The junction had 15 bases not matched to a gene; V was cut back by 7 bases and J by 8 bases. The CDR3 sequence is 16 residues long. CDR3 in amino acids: CASTPPGTSRIDEQFF. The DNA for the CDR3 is TGTGCCAGCACTCCCCCCGGGACTAGCCGGATCGATGAGCAGTTCTTC.

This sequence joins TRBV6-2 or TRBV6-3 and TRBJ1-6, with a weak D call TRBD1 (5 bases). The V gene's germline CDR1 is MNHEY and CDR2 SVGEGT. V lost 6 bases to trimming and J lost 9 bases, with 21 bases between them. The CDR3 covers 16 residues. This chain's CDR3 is CASSPKGTGQSSPLHF. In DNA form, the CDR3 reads TGTGCCAGCAGCCCTAAAGGCACAGGACAATCTTCACCCCTCCACTTT.

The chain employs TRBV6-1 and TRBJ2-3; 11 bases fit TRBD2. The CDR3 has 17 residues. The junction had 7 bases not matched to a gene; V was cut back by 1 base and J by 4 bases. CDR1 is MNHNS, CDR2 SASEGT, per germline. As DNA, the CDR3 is TGTGCCAGCAGTGAAGTCGTGCTAGCGGGGGGATCAGATACGCAGTATTTT. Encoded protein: CASSEVVLAGGSDTQYF.

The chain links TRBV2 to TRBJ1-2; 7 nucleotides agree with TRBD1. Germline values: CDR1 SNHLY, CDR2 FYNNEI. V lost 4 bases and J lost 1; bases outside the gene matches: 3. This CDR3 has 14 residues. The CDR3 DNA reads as TGTGCCAGCAGTGGACAGGGAATTAACTATGGCTACACCTTC. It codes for CASSGQGINYGYTF.

As DNA, the CDR3 is TGTGCCAGCAGCCCTCTACAGGGAAACACTGAAGCTTTCTTT. This encodes CASSPLQGNTEAFF. The chain has TRBV3-1 (or the pseudogene TRBV3-2) and TRBJ1-1, with D possibly TRBD1 on 6 matching bases. The CDR3 has 14 residues. Germline-derived CDR1 and CDR2 are LGHDT and YNNKEL (reference sequence). Trimming stripped 4 bases from V and 2 bases from J, with 11 bases between.

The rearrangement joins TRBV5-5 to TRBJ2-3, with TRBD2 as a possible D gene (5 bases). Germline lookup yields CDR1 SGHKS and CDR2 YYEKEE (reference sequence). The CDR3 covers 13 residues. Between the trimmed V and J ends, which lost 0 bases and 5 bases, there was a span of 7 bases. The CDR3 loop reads CASSLETRDTQYF. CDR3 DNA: TGTGCCAGCAGCTTGGAAACTAGAGATACGCAGTATTTT.